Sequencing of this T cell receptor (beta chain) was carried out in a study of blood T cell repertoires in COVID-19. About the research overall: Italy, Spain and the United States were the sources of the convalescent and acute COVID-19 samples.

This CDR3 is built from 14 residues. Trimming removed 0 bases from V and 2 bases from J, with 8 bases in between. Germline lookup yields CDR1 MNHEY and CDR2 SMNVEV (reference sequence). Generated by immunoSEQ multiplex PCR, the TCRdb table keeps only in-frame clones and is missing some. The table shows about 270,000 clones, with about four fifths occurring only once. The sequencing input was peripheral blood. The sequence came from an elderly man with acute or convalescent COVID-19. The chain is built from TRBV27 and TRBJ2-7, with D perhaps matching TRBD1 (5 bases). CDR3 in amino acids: CASSLSRVTYEQYF. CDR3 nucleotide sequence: TGTGCCAGCAGTTTATCCAGGGTTACCTACGAGCAGTACTTC.